A selection of T cell receptor beta chains follows, all from one sample in a study of regulatory T cells in long-lasting Graves disease. Each CDR3 protein gets one entry after TCRdb re-called the multiplex PCR reads with MiXCR. In the table there are about 400,000 distinct CDR3 sequences, less than 25% of which are singletons. The material was peripheral blood mononuclear cells (PBMCs), obtained when the disease was refractory, from a patient treated with antithyroid drugs. All receptors derive from a female donor with Graves disease. CDR3s include the opening cysteine and the closing phenylalanine or tryptophan. Fields, in order: CDR3 protein, V gene.

CASSRAEYEQYF	TRBV18
CASSDSLAGGGEQYF	TRBV2
CASSQDRGSYGYTF	TRBV4-3
CASSLDRTSGYEQYF	TRBV11-2
CASSLQDADSYGYTF	TRBV19
CASSFGTETYEQYF	TRBV19
CASDSPNYGYTF	TRBV2
CASRGQRLNQPQHF	TRBV6-1
CATSRDLGLRVGGYTF	TRBV15
CAWSKPTGINTEAFF	TRBV30
CSVVAGGTYEQYF	TRBV29-1
CASRSGLAGEVQYF	TRBV12-3/TRBV12-4
CASSSIDRSYEQYF	TRBV27
CASSLGQLQETQYF	TRBV7-9
CASSWGSGNTIYF	TRBV7-9
CASSPGSRPYEQYF	TRBV18
CASSQAAGGGYEQYF	TRBV4-3
CASSSEPYGYTF	TRBV7-2
CASSFGPGTYEQYF	TRBV11-2
CASSVVGSGNTIYF	TRBV9
CASRRGGGLSSSYEQYF	TRBV28
CASSVSNQETQYF	TRBV27
CSASPGTANYGYTF	TRBV20-1
CAISDVEFAEQYF	TRBV10-3
CASSGLAGGPVAGETQYF	TRBV2
CASSPREGIVWQYF	TRBV18
CASSLATDKETQYF	TRBV11-2
CASSSWTSGRAFGETQYF	TRBV27
CASRLGVGRQSSYEQYF	TRBV13
CASSHGQGAGTEAFF	TRBV19
CAGSKGSYAYEQYF	TRBV6-1
CASSSGPFLNTGELFF	TRBV7-9
CASSFEGTRGRKARGETQYF	TRBV28
CASSLPPPGQAYEQYF	TRBV28
CASSPGGRGTTEAFF	TRBV7-9
CASSPGQGGGQPQHF	TRBV7-9
CASSLDSTSYEQYF	TRBV5-1
CASSLSQVSGTQYF	TRBV27
CASSPQRRGTNQPQHF	TRBV12-3/TRBV12-4
CASSYRGEDGYTF	TRBV6-5
CSAPGGAKYQETQYF	TRBV20-1
CSVEGQGIYEQYF	TRBV29-1
CASRREGVAFF	TRBV7-2
CASSFIPGFEQETQYF	TRBV12-3/TRBV12-4
CASSLTLQGRERVQFF	TRBV5-1
CASSRPDTQYF	TRBV6-1
CASSYYGGQPQHF	TRBV6-5
CASSQGLRQAYEQYF	TRBV3-1
CAIRIGVDGELFF	TRBV10-3
CSVLGGAGANVLTF	TRBV29-1
CASSVVGEAFF	TRBV9
CSVAPLQGQNEKLFF	TRBV29-1
CASTDHTGELFF	TRBV10-2
CSASPPTGNEQFF	TRBV20-1